This TCR beta chain was sequenced during a study of cytomegalovirus exposure and HLA in healthy donors (dated by TCRdb to 2016 to 2017). For context, the study as a whole: According to an earlier analysis of several hundred of the donors, about 179 million T cells yielded 100 million or so unique TCR beta sequences and more than 250 Gb of sequence data. To decide whether each TCR beta V gene segment behaved as functional or pseudogenic, an earlier analysis of fewer than 750 of the donors relied on high-throughput TCR beta sequencing. The study aimed to test whether signatures of past pathogen exposure could be identified by cataloging public T cell receptors. In a later genetic analysis, genome-wide SNP genotypes for 398 of the 666 donors were used, and that subset was treated as a discovery cohort. Besides the first cohort of some 670 subjects, a separate validation cohort made up of roughly 130 different subjects was used. In a later analysis, previously published TCR beta repertoires from 550 to 700 donors were re-analyzed and high-resolution HLA genotyping was added so that TCR occurrence patterns could be studied. Among the approximately 420 genotyped donors, roughly 80% belonged to the genetic ancestry cluster associated with self-reported Caucasian donors. HLA typing included class I and class II loci at four-digit resolution. All discovery cohort repertoires had been generated using a single sequencing platform. To predict cytomegalovirus infection status, the study combined high-throughput TCR immunosequencing, statistical association of individual TCRs with disease status, and machine learning. The later analysis used no new phenotypic data to find candidate immune exposures, relying instead on TCR beta sequences and their occurrence across donors. On average, 235,054 unique TCR beta nucleotide sequences were sequenced per donor among some 430 genotyped donors of the cohort, with roughly 18% of those sequences being non-productive. The study profiled the T cell repertoires of under 700 subjects by immunosequencing and related them to cytomegalovirus serostatus. An early release covering some 640 HLA-typed donors comprised about 290 gigabases of sequencing data and tens of millions of unique TCR sequences. Five DR-DQ haplotypes were treated as single units for association and clustering because of strong linkage in the cohort. Donor age, sex, ethnicity and CMV serostatus were compiled alongside the repertoire data. The number of donors typed differed by locus, with roughly 620-630 for A, B, C, DRB1 and DQB1, around 500 for DQA1, 600 to 610 for DPA1, and under 490 for DPB1.

Concerning this clone: The antigen it recognizes is unknown.

Library preparation used the immunoSEQ multiplex PCR assay. For the multiplex PCR, a mixture combining 60 forward primers for TCR Vbeta segments and 13 reverse primers for TCR Jbeta segments was used. Amplification of the CDR3 region of rearranged TCR beta genes was performed with a multiplex PCR assay on genomic DNA. On the Illumina HiSeq System, the amplified TCR beta libraries were sequenced as 87-base-pair reads. On the study's bioinformatics: In a later analysis, 70 million to 95 million unique TCR beta chains were counted across the 650 to 750 repertoires, and roughly 10 million of these chains were shared by at least two donors. To remove PCR and sequencing errors, raw reads were error-corrected and collapsed into unique sequences using a nearest-neighbor algorithm that merged closely related sequences. CDR3 sequences were aligned to IMGT reference sequences to assign V, D and J gene segments. For a sequence to be retained, a match of at least six nucleotides was required to both a V gene segment and a J gene segment. A rearrangement was called productive if the CDR3 had no stop codons and remained in frame with V and J, and every other rearrangement was called non-productive. Following IMGT convention, CDR3 was defined as the stretch from the second conserved V-encoded cysteine up to the conserved J-encoded phenylalanine. The earlier analysis of a few hundred of the donors excluded any sequence lacking an unambiguous match to a single V gene segment. An earlier analysis of fewer than 750 of the donors called V segments functional above 56.7% productive rearrangements and segregating when the between-donor standard deviation exceeded 5%. A statistical classification framework was built to diagnose cytomegalovirus status from the catalog of TCR beta chain sequences. V and J gene assignment, in a later analysis, came from comparing TCR nucleotide sequences with IMGT/GENE-DB human TR gene sequences. The TCRdist pipeline was used in a later analysis to assign CDR3 sequences and most-parsimonious VDJ recombination scenarios. A later analysis defined each TCR beta chain by its CDR3 amino acid sequence plus V-gene family, and excluded reads lacking a unique V-gene family. To address suspected cross-contamination and a sequencing artifact, a later analysis removed under 600 highly shared, low-generation-probability nucleotide sequences. In a later analysis, a clonal expansion index for each public chain was calculated from normalized within-repertoire ranks of inferred template counts. In a later analysis, generation probabilities were computed using a VDJ recombination model fitted to out-of-frame rearrangements, and the results were checked against IGoR. Hypergeometric tests were used in a later analysis to score TCR-TCR, TCR-HLA and TCR-CMV co-occurrence, with a repertoire-size bias correction applied to the TCR pairs. A later analysis estimated false discovery rates by permuting HLA or CMV assignments 20 times. A later analysis grouped co-occurring TCRs with DBSCAN, adding TCRdist sequence similarity when clustering within HLA-allele-positive subsets. For co-occurrence clustering, repertoires with fewer than 30,000 or more than 120,000 public chains were excluded, along with roughly 5 repertoires with anomalous nucleotide sharing. TCRdb mirrors the immuneACCESS table, restricted to in-frame sequences. Some clones are absent from its copies; in checked studies, under half trace to an unresolved V gene, and the reason for the others is unknown. The V and J calls and the clone size are those of that table, but D and trimming were determined from the DNA. The sample's table lists a count of 70,000 or so clones. The ten largest clones capture about 0.76% of the sample.

The cohort comprised 670 or so healthy bone marrow donors. At the time of sampling, every cohort member was nominally healthy, though immune exposures that went unrecorded were likely present. The donor tested CMV seronegative, placing the donor among the approximately 360 seronegative members of the cohort. Every donor gave a peripheral blood sample, and the peripheral blood mononuclear cells from that sample were used for TCR beta sequencing. Genomic DNA extraction from the blood cell samples was performed with the Qiagen DNeasy Blood Extraction Kit. Study-wide conclusions, independent of this receptor: Because HLA typing was unavailable for some donors at each locus, only the typed subset was used in association tests. Because counts were too low, 15 or so rarely observed V segments, including chromosome 9 orphons, were excluded from the earlier analysis of several hundred of the donors. According to a later genetic analysis, donors in an Asian-associated ancestry cluster had fewer N-insertions in productive TCRs than the approximately 690-donor mean. Most TCR sequences were seen in very few donors, while some public TCRs were found in many individuals. A group of highly shared sequence variants was considered likely to be a technical artifact of the sequencing pipeline. In a later analysis, the rate of TCR association differed among HLA loci, with DRB1 alleles having the most associated TCRs and HLA-C alleles having the fewest. A further reported finding was that TCR beta sequences accurately predicted the HLA-A and HLA-B alleles for most subjects in the first cohort. This cohort had only TCR beta chains sequenced, and the lack of alpha or paired-chain data limited which features could be detected. The study gave a list of about 160 TCR beta chains associated with cytomegalovirus. The classifier was reported to diagnose cytomegalovirus status with high specificity and sensitivity in both the original cohort and the validation cohort. Linkage disequilibrium might explain the correlated functional status among segregating V segments, but an unknown experimental factor could not be ruled out. When HLA alleles, especially DR and DQ, strongly co-occurred, attributing TCR associations to individual alleles was difficult. According to a later analysis, parvovirus B19, influenza, CMV and Epstein-Barr virus appeared linked to several top co-occurrence clusters. A later analysis found that most CMV-associated TCR beta chains appeared HLA-restricted, with HLA associations seemingly driven largely by CMV exposure. At a false discovery rate of 0.05, a later analysis linked about 16,000 TCR beta sequences to specific HLA alleles. The only immune exposure information available for the cohort was CMV serostatus. Three of the identified cytomegalovirus-associated TCR beta chains were confirmed in vitro to be specific for cytomegalovirus antigens. Presence/absence analyses assumed roughly uniform sequencing depth across donors, an assumption that may not hold. A later analysis found that HLA-associated TCR beta chains were more clonally expanded and had lower generation probabilities than equally common non-associated chains. According to the authors, the approach could potentially be generalized to other disease states and immunological phenotypes. In a later genetic analysis, a missense DCLRE1C variant was associated with V-gene and J-gene trimming of TCR beta chains, and the association was replicated in an independent cohort. An earlier analysis of around 540 of the donors showed that most TCR beta V segments appeared in productive rearrangements either about 87% or about 30% of the time, which broadly matched IMGT annotations.

The receptor was isolated from a boy younger than 18 in good health and CMV-seronegative. What was sequenced was PBMCs.

Here is the DNA: TGTGCCAGCAGCCCAGGGCCCGGCAATGAGCAGTTCTTC. Protein translation: CASSPGPGNEQFF. The sequence links TRBV5-6 to TRBJ2-1; a weak D assignment points to TRBD1 (5 bases agree). From a lookup of the germline V gene, CDR1 and CDR2 are SGHDT and YYEEEE. Trimming at the junction amounts to 4 bases on V and 6 bases on J, and the germline ends lie 11 bases apart. The CDR3 starts with the cysteine, ends with the phenylalanine, and has 13 residues. The entry retains the CDR3 DNA only, 39 bases that are in frame from base 1.